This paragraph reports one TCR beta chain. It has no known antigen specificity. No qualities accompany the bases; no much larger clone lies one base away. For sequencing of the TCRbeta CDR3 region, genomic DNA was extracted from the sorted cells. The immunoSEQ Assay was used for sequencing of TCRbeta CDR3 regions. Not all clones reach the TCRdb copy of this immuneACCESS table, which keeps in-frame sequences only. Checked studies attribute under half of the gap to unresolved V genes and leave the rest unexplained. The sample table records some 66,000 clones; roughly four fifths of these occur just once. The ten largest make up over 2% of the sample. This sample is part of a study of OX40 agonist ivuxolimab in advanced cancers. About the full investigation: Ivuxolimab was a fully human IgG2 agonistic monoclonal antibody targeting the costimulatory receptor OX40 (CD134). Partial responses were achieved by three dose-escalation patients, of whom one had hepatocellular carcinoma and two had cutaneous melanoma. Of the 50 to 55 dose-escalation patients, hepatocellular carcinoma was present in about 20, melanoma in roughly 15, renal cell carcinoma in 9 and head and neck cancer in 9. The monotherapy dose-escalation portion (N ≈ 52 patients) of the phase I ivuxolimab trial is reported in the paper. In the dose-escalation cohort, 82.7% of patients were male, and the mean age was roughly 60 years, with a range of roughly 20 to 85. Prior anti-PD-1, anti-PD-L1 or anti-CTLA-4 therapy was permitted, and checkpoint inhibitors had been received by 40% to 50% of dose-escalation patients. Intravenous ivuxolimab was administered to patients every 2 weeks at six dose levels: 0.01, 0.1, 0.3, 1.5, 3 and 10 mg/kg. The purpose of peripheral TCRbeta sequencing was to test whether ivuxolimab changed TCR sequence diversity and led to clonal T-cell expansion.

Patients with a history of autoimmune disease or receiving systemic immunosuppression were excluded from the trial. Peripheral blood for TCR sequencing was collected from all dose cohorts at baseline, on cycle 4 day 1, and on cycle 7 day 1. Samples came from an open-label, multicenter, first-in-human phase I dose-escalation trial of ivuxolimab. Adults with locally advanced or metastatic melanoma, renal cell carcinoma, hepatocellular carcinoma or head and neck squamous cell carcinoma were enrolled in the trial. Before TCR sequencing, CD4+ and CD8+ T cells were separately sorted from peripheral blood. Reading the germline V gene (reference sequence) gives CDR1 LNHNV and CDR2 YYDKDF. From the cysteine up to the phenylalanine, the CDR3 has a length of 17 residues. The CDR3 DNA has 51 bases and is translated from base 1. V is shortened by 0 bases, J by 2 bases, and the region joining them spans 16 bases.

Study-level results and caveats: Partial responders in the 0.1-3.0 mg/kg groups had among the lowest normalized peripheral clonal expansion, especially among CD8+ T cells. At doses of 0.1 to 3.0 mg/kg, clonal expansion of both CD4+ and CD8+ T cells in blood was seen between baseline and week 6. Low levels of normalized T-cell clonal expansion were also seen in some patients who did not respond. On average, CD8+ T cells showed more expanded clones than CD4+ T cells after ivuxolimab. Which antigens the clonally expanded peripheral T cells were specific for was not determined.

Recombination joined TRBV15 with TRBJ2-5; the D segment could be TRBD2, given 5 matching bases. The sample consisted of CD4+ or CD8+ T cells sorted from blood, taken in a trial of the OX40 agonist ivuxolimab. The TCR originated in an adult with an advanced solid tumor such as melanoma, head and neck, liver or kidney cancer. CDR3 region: CATSRDWEAVLQETQYF. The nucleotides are TGTGCCACCAGCAGAGATTGGGAAGCGGTCTTACAAGAGACCCAGTACTTC.